This T cell receptor beta chain appears in the sequencing data of a study of identical twins. There are many counts of this clonotype. The antigen remains undetermined. This CDR3 has 12 residues. Per germline, CDR1 DFQATT and CDR2 SNEGSKA (reference sequence). Trimming stripped 5 bases from V and 7 bases from J, with 15 bases between. TCRdb reprocessed the 5' RACE reads with MiXCR, giving one entry per CDR3 protein. The repertoire holds around 250,000 distinct CDR3 sequences, with about 8% as singletons. Findings and limits, study-wide: Whereas memory repertoires showed no such difference, abundant cord blood beta clonotypes carried fewer insertions. The degree of excess twin sharing was weaker in beta out-of-frame sequences.

The same sample was also used in a study of yellow fever vaccine responses in identical twins.

The specimen sequenced was CD8+ T cells sorted from blood. This sequence was found in a woman aged 18-35 years in good health. This chain connects TRBV20-1 to TRBJ2-7; maybe TRBD1 (5 bases). CDR3 sequence (DNA): TGCAGTGCTCCTCAGGGTGCCCGTGAGCAGTACTTC. It specifies CSAPQGAREQYF.